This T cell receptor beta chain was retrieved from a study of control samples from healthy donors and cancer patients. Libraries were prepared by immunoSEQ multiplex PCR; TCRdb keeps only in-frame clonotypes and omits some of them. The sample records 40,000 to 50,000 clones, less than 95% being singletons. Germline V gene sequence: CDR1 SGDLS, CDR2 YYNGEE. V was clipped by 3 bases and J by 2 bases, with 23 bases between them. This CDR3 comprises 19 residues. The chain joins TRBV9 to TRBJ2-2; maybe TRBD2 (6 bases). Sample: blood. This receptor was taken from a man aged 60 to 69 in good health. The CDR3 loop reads CASSGPRDGGTFNTGELFF. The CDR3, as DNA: TGTGCCAGCAGCGGCCCCCGGGATGGAGGGACTTTCAACACCGGGGAGCTGTTTTTT.